The rows below give T cell receptor beta chains drawn from one sample of a study of identical twins. TCRdb passed the 5' RACE reads through MiXCR, listing each CDR3 protein once. The profile shows roughly 1,500,000 distinct CDR3 sequences, about 31% of them singletons. Input material: cord blood. These receptors all come from a newborn girl in good health. Both conserved end residues are part of each CDR3. The D gene is left open where the match is weak. Some rows mark clone size as missing; the rest say once, few, many or name a class of expanded clone.

j_call d_call v_call clone_size cdr3_length cdr3_nt cdr3_aa
TRBJ2-6 - TRBV27 - 17 TGTGCCAGCAGTTTATCTCCCTCCCGCTCTGGGGCCAACGTCCTGACTTTC CASSLSPSRSGANVLTF
TRBJ2-4 - TRBV20-1 - 15 TGCAGTGCTAGTAGAAGGGGGACTGCCAAAAACATTCAGTACTTC CSASRRGTAKNIQYF
TRBJ2-3 - TRBV10-3 few 11 TGTGCCATCGGCGTCACAGATACGCAGTATTTT CAIGVTDTQYF
TRBJ1-2 - TRBV28 - 13 TGTGCCAGCAGTTCCCGGGAGCGAGGCGGCTACACCTTC CASSSRERGGYTF
TRBJ2-7 TRBD2 TRBV5-1 many 14 TGCGCCAGCAGTGGACTAGCGGGATTGTACGAGCAGTACTTC CASSGLAGLYEQYF
TRBJ1-6 TRBD1 TRBV11-2 few 16 TGTGCCAGCCAGTCCATCAGGGGGCGCATCCTCTCGCCCCCCCACTTT CASQSIRGRILSPPHF
TRBJ2-5 - TRBV27 few 14 TGTGCCAGCAGTTCCCGGACAGCCTACAATGAGCAGTACTTC CASSSRTAYNEQYF
TRBJ2-7 - TRBV5-1 few 15 TGCGCCAGCAGCCCGGGGGACAGAGTCCCCTACGAGCAGTACTTC CASSPGDRVPYEQYF
TRBJ2-7 - TRBV28 few 14 TGTGCCAGCAGTTTAACAGAGTCCTCCTACGAGCAGTACTTC CASSLTESSYEQYF
TRBJ2-6 - TRBV28 - 15 TGTGCCAGCCAACCGCCGGGCTCTGGGGCCAACGTCGTGACTTTC CASQPPGSGANVVTF
TRBJ2-1 TRBD1 TRBV5-5 - 17 TGTGCCAGCAGCGTCCAGGGGGCCGGCGGCTCCTACAATGAGCAGTTCTTC CASSVQGAGGSYNEQFF
TRBJ2-7 - TRBV6-6 few 14 TGTGCCAGCAGTTACTCGAAGGGGGCCTACGAGCAGTACTTC CASSYSKGAYEQYF
TRBJ1-1 - TRBV28 - 13 TGTGCCAGCAGTTACTCGGGGGCAGGTGAAGCTTTCTTT CASSYSGAGEAFF
TRBJ2-1 - TRBV2 - 17 TGTGCCAGCAGTGAGGTAGCTCCAGTAGAAGGATCCTACGAGCAGTTCTTC CASSEVAPVEGSYEQFF
TRBJ1-2 - TRBV6-1 - 15 TGTGCCACCTTGGGGAGACTGGGTGTGGACTATGGCTACACCTTC CATLGRLGVDYGYTF
TRBJ2-1 - TRBV6-6 - 14 TGTGCCAGCAGGTTACGGACAGTATACAATGAGCAGTTCTTC CASRLRTVYNEQFF
TRBJ2-5 - TRBV7-2 - 14 TGTGCCAGCAGCCTAGAGGCTAGCCAAGAGACCCAGTACTTC CASSLEASQETQYF
TRBJ2-7 - TRBV28 - 13 TGTGCCAGCAGTTTAAAGGGTTGCTACGAGCAGTACTTC CASSLKGCYEQYF
TRBJ2-3 - TRBV7-2 - 17 TGTGCCAGCAGCATCCGGCCCCGACAAACTCCCACAGATACGCAGTATTTT CASSIRPRQTPTDTQYF
TRBJ2-6 - TRBV12-3/TRBV12-4 few 17 TGTGCCAGCAGACCAGCGACGGAAAGCTCTGGGGCCAACGTCCTGACTTTC CASRPATESSGANVLTF
TRBJ1-5 - TRBV7-9 - 13 TGTGCCAGCAGCTACGGGACAACTCAGCCCCAGCATTTT CASSYGTTQPQHF
TRBJ1-2 - TRBV7-8 - 15 TGTGCCAGCAGCTTCAAATCGCGACACACTCATGGCTACACCTTC CASSFKSRHTHGYTF
TRBJ2-1 TRBD2 TRBV20-1 - 13 TGCAGTGTCCGGACTAGCGCCTACAATGAGCAGTTCTTC CSVRTSAYNEQFF
TRBJ2-7 - TRBV14 few 14 TGTGCCAGCAGCCAAGCGGGAGTTAGGAACGAGCAGTACTTC CASSQAGVRNEQYF
TRBJ1-3 - TRBV25-1 - 16 TGTGCCAGCAGTGATAGTCGACGGAGCTCTGGAAACACCATATATTTT CASSDSRRSSGNTIYF
TRBJ1-6 TRBD1 TRBV28 once 17 TGTGCCAGCAGATCTCCCTGGACAGGGTCCTATAATTCACCCCTCCACTTT CASRSPWTGSYNSPLHF
TRBJ1-1 TRBD1 TRBV18 - 17 TGTGCCAGCTCACCTTCCAGGGGGCGCAAGGGGAACACTGAAGCTTTCTTT CASSPSRGRKGNTEAFF